The 4 T cell receptor beta chains in this list originate from one sample, sequenced in a study of cytomegalovirus exposure and HLA in healthy donors. In the PCR, 60 Vbeta and 13 Jbeta primers were used. The method was immunoSEQ multiplex PCR; TCRdb's version includes in-frame clones alone and lacks a portion of them. The table has about 160,000 clones, about 68% seen once; the top ten hold approximately 2.3%. The sequencing input was PBMCs. The receptor set was obtained from a female donor in good health and CMV-seronegative.

The chain recombines TRBV2 with TRBJ1-4; TRBD1 aligns across 7 bases. Per germline, CDR1 SNHLY and CDR2 FYNNEI. The CDR3 totals 15 residues. V trimming: 6 bases; J trimming: 0 bases; junction bases outside the gene matches: 4. In DNA form, the CDR3 reads TGTGCCAGCAGGGACCAGGGGGCAACTAATGAAAAACTGTTTTTT. This codes for CASRDQGATNEKLFF.

The gene calls are TRBV6-5 and TRBJ2-5; D perhaps matches TRBD1 (6 bases). CDR1 and CDR2 (germline): MNHEY, SVGAGI. There are 12 residues in the CDR3. V was pared by 9 bases and J by 0 bases, with 8 bases between. In DNA, the CDR3 is TGTGCCAGATACAGGGACCAAGAGACCCAGTACTTC. Amino acids: CARYRDQETQYF.

V and J are TRBV30 and TRBJ1-2; TRBD1 might be the D (6 bases). The V gene's germline CDR1 is GTSNPN and CDR2 SVGIG (reference sequence). V dropped 0 bases and J dropped 4 bases, with 12 bases sitting between them. CDR3 length: 14 residues. CDR3 coding DNA: TGTGCCTGGAGTGTAGGGGGGGTAGTCTATGGCTACACCTTC. It translates to CAWSVGGVVYGYTF.

This chain uses TRBV29-1 with TRBJ1-3; D uncertain. The germline V and J ends were trimmed by 4 bases and 2 bases, with 6 bases remaining between them. Per the germline V gene, CDR1 is SQVTM and CDR2 is ANQGSEA. CDR3 length: 12 residues. CDR3 in DNA: TGCAGCGTTGTGGGCCCTGGAAACACCATATATTTT. Its translation is CSVVGPGNTIYF.